The rows below give T cell receptor beta chains drawn from one sample of a study of beta chain features in type 1 diabetes. The data were produced by immunoSEQ multiplex PCR, yet TCRdb's version contains in-frame clones alone and is incomplete. The sample has under 800,000 clones; roughly 16% are singletons. Material: naive CD4+ T cells from blood. The receptors shown here come from a man younger than 35 in good health. Both conserved end residues are part of each CDR3. A D gene is named only where the DNA matches it firmly. For some rows the clone size is stated as once, few or many, or as a class when expanded; others skip it.

clone_size	d_call	v_call	j_call	cdr3_nt	cdr3_aa
NA	TRBD2	TRBV18	TRBJ2-3	TGTGCCAGCTCACGCTTCGGGACTAGCGGAAAGGCAAGCACAGATACGCAGTATTTT	CASSRFGTSGKASTDTQYF
few	NA	TRBV7-2	TRBJ2-4	TGTGCCAACAGCTTATCTGGGGCCAAAAACATTCAGTACTTC	CANSLSGAKNIQYF
few	NA	TRBV4-1	TRBJ1-2	TGCGCCAGCAGCCCCCGGGACGGCTATGGCTACACCTTC	CASSPRDGYGYTF
NA	NA	TRBV5-1	TRBJ1-2	TGCGCCAGCAGCGGCGTCTTTAAAAACTATGGCTACACCTTC	CASSGVFKNYGYTF
NA	TRBD1	TRBV4-1	TRBJ2-1	TGCGCCAGCAGCCCCGGGACAGACTACAATGAGCAGTTCTTC	CASSPGTDYNEQFF
NA	NA	TRBV9	TRBJ1-2	TGTGCCAGCAGCGTTTCCCAGGGAAACTATGGCTACACCTTC	CASSVSQGNYGYTF
NA	NA	TRBV5-6	TRBJ1-3	TGTGCCAGCAGCTTGAACAGGGAAGGAAACACCATATATTTT	CASSLNREGNTIYF
NA	NA	TRBV18	TRBJ2-7	TGTGCCAGCTCACCCTCTCGGGGTTACGAGCAGTACTTC	CASSPSRGYEQYF
few	NA	TRBV5-1	TRBJ2-1	TGCGCCAGCAGCTTGGCCGGTTTGCCCAGCGGAGGCTACAATGAGCAGTTCTTC	CASSLAGLPSGGYNEQFF
few	TRBD2	TRBV28	TRBJ2-7	TGTGCCAGCAGACGAAGCGGGGCAGTCTCCTACGAGCAGTACTTC	CASRRSGAVSYEQYF
NA	NA	TRBV7-7	TRBJ2-6	TGTGCTAGCAGCTTCTACGACGGGGGCTCTGGGGCCAACGTCCTGACTTTC	CASSFYDGGSGANVLTF
few	TRBD2	TRBV9	TRBJ2-5	TGTGCCAGCAGCGTAGCGGGGGGAAACTCTCAAGAGACCCAGTACTTC	CASSVAGGNSQETQYF
few	NA	TRBV19	TRBJ1-2	TGTGCCACCACAGAGGAGAACCGGGAAGGCTACACCTTC	CATTEENREGYTF
NA	NA	TRBV7-9	TRBJ2-1	TGTGCCAGCAGCCAAAGAGGCAAGGGGCGCTCCTACAATGAGCAGTTCTTC	CASSQRGKGRSYNEQFF
few	NA	TRBV7-9	TRBJ2-1	TGTGCCAGCAGCTTAAAAAGCACCAATGAGCAGTTCTTC	CASSLKSTNEQFF
NA	NA	TRBV10-3	TRBJ1-2	TGTGCCATCAGTGAGTCGCCAGGGGCCTATGGCTACACCTTC	CAISESPGAYGYTF
NA	NA	TRBV4-1	TRBJ1-5	TGCGCCAGCAGCCATCCAGATACTCTCAATCAGCCCCAGCATTTT	CASSHPDTLNQPQHF
NA	TRBD1	TRBV10-3	TRBJ1-1	TGTGCCATCAGTAAACAGGGGCCACTCGCGAACACTGAAGCTTTCTTT	CAISKQGPLANTEAFF
NA	NA	TRBV29-1	TRBJ1-1	TGCAGCGTTGTAAGGAGGCTGAACACTGAAGCTTTCTTT	CSVVRRLNTEAFF
NA	NA	TRBV2	TRBJ2-2	TGTGCCAGCAGAAGACAGACCAACACCGGGGAGCTGTTTTTT	CASRRQTNTGELFF
NA	TRBD2	TRBV7-2	TRBJ2-1	TGTGCCAGCACCGCGTCCGGGACTAGCGTATACAATGAGCAGTTCTTC	CASTASGTSVYNEQFF
few	TRBD2	TRBV7-2	TRBJ2-1	TGTGCCAGCAGCTTAATGACTAGCGGGGTTCATGAGCAGTTCTTC	CASSLMTSGVHEQFF
NA	NA	TRBV7-2	TRBJ1-1	TGTGCCAGCAGCCGAGTTGTCCTGAACACTGAAGCTTTCTTT	CASSRVVLNTEAFF
NA	NA	TRBV5-4	TRBJ2-7	TGTGCCAGCAGCGCCGGTACCTACGAGCAGTACTTC	CASSAGTYEQYF
few	NA	TRBV6-1	TRBJ2-7	TGTGCCGGCCGGGGGACAGCCTCCTACGAGCAGTACTTC	CAGRGTASYEQYF
NA	NA	TRBV4-3	TRBJ1-1	TGCGCCAGCAGCCAAGGCCCAGGGAAGAACACTGAAGCTTTCTTT	CASSQGPGKNTEAFF
NA	TRBD1	TRBV7-9	TRBJ1-1	TGTGCCAGCAGCTTATTGAGCCCAGGGGGGCTGAGGGCTTTCTTT	CASSLLSPGGLRAFF
NA	NA	TRBV29-1	TRBJ1-2	TGCAACGTCGGCGACATTAACTATGGCTACACCTTC	CNVGDINYGYTF
NA	NA	TRBV19	TRBJ1-2	TGTGCCAGTAGCCAGCAACAGGGAACAATCTATGGCTACACCTTC	CASSQQQGTIYGYTF
few	TRBD2	TRBV6-5	TRBJ2-7	TGTGCCAGCAGCCTGGGCGCTAGCGGTTTCTACGAGCAGTACTTC	CASSLGASGFYEQYF
NA	TRBD1	TRBV29-1	TRBJ2-7	TGCAGCGTCGCGGGACAGGTGCTTTCCTACGAGCAGTACTTC	CSVAGQVLSYEQYF
few	TRBD2	TRBV28	TRBJ2-3	TGTGCCAGCAGTCCCCGTACTAGCGGGAGAACAGATACGCAGTATTTT	CASSPRTSGRTDTQYF
NA	NA	TRBV7-9	TRBJ1-2	TGTGCCAGCAGCTTAGAGAGAGGTTCTAACTATGGCTACACCTTC	CASSLERGSNYGYTF
NA	TRBD2	TRBV4-3	TRBJ2-2	TGCGCCAGCAGCCCCGCCCCTAGCGGGGGTTCCACCGGGGAGCTGTTTTTT	CASSPAPSGGSTGELFF
few	NA	TRBV5-4	TRBJ1-2	TGTGCCAGCAGTCGGTCGTCGGGGGTACTACTGGGTGGCTACACCTTC	CASSRSSGVLLGGYTF
NA	NA	TRBV27	TRBJ1-2	TGTGCCAGCAGGCAGGCGAACTATGGCTACACCTTC	CASRQANYGYTF
NA	TRBD2	TRBV18	TRBJ2-1	TGTGCCAGCTCACCCATGACTAGCGGGGCAAACAATGAGCAGTTCTTC	CASSPMTSGANNEQFF
NA	NA	TRBV28	TRBJ2-3	TGTGCCAGCAGTTTATCAGGGCAGGGCCCCGCAGATACGCAGTATTTT	CASSLSGQGPADTQYF
few	TRBD1	TRBV5-6	TRBJ2-1	TGTGCCAGCAGCCCGGACAGGGGAAGGTACAATGAGCAGTTCTTC	CASSPDRGRYNEQFF
NA	NA	TRBV7-2	TRBJ2-7	TGTGCCAGCAGCTTAGGGAGGGAACCAACCTACGAGCAGTACTTC	CASSLGREPTYEQYF
few	TRBD2	TRBV5-1	TRBJ2-7	TGCGCCAGCAGCCCCAGCAGGACTAGCGGGAGGGCTTACGAGCAGTACTTC	CASSPSRTSGRAYEQYF
NA	NA	TRBV30	TRBJ1-4	TGTGCCTGGAATGACCTCCGTACTAATGAAAAACTGTTTTTT	CAWNDLRTNEKLFF